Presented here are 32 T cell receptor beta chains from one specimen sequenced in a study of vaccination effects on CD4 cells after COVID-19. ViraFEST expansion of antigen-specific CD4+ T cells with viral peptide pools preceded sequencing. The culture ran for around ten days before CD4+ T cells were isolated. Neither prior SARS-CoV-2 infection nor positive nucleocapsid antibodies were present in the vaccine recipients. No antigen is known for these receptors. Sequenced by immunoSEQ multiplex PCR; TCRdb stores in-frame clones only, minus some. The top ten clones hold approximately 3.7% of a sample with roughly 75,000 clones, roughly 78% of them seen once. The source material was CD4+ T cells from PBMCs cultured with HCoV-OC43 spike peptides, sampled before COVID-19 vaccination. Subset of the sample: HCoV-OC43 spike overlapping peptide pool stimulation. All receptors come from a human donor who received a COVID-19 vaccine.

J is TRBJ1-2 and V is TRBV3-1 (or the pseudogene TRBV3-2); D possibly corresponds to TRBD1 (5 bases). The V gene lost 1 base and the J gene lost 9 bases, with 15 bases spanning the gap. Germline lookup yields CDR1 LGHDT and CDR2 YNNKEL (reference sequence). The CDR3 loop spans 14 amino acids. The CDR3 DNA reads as TGTGCCAGCAGCCAAGGCGGGACGGCTAAGCGCTACACCTTC. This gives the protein CASSQGGTAKRYTF.

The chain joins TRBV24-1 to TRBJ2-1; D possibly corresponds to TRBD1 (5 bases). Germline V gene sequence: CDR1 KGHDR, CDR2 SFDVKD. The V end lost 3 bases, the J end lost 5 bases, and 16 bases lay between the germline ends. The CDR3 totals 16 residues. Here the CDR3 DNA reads TGTGCCACCAGTGATCAAAGACAGAACCTAAACAATGAGCAGTTCTTC. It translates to CATSDQRQNLNNEQFF.

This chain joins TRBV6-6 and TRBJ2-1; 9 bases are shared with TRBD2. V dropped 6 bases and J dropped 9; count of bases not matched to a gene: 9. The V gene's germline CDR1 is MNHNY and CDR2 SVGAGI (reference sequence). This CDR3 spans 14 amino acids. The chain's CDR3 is CASRPTGTSSEQFF. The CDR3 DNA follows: TGTGCCAGCAGGCCTACCGGGACTAGCTCTGAGCAGTTCTTC.

The CDR3 DNA reads TGTGCCAGCAGTGAACTTCCGGGACAGAGTACCTACGAGCAGTACGTC. It specifies CASSELPGQSTYEQYV. The chain recombines TRBV6-1 with TRBJ2-7; the match to TRBD1 covers 7 bases. The CDR3 runs 16 residues. The V gene's germline CDR1 is MNHNS and CDR2 SASEGT. V was pared by 2 bases and J by 2 bases, with 9 bases of the junction left unmatched.

The CDR3 loop reads CASRSAGAQETQYF. The CDR3 coding sequence is TGTGCCAGCAGGTCGGCGGGGGCCCAAGAGACCCAGTACTTC. V and J are TRBV2 and TRBJ2-5; a possible D gene is TRBD2 (7 bases). The CDR3 runs to 14 residues. Per germline, CDR1 SNHLY and CDR2 FYNNEI. V dropped 6 bases and J dropped 1 base, with 12 bases sitting between them.

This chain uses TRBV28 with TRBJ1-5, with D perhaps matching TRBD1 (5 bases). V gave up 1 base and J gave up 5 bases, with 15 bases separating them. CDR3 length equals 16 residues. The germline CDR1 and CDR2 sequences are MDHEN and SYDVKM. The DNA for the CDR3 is TGTGCCAGCAGTTTATCCTCGGGACGGGGGTATCAGCCCCAGCATTTT. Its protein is CASSLSSGRGYQPQHF.

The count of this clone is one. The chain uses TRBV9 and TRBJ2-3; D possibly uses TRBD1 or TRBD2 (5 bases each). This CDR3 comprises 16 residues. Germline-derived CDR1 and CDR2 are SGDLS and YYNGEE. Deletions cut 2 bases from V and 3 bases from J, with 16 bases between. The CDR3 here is CASSVFKGENTDTQYF. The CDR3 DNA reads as TGTGCCAGCAGCGTCTTTAAAGGGGAGAATACAGATACGCAGTATTTT.

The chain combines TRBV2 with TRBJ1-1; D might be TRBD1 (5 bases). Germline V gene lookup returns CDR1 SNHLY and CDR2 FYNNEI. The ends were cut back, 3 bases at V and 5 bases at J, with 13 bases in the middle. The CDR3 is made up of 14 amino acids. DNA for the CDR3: TGTGCCAGCAGTGATCAGGGTACGGGAACTGAAGCTTTCTTT. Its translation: CASSDQGTGTEAFF.

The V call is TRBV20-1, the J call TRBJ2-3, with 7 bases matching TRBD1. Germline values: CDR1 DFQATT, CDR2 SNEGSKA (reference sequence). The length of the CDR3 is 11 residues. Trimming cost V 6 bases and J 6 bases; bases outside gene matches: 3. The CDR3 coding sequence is TGCAGTGCGAGACAGGGTGATACGCAGTATTTT. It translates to CSARQGDTQYF.

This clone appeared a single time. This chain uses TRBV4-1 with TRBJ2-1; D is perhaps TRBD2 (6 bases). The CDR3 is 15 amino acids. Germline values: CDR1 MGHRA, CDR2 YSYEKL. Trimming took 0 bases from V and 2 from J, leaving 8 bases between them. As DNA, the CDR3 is TGCGCCAGCAGCCAAGAGCGGGAAACCTACAATGAGCAGTTCTTC. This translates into CASSQERETYNEQFF.

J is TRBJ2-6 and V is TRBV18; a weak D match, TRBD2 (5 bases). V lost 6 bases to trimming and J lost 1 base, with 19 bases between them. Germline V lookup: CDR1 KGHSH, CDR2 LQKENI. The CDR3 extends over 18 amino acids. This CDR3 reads CASSRRRAEVSGANVLTF. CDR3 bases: TGTGCCAGCTCGCGTCGGCGGGCCGAGGTGTCTGGGGCCAACGTCCTGACTTTC.

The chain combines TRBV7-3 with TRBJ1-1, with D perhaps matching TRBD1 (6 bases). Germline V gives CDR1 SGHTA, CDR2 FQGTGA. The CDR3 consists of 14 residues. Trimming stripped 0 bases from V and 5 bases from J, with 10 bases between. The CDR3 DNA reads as TGTGCCAGCAGCTTAACGACAGGCGATACTGAAGCTTTCTTT. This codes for CASSLTTGDTEAFF.

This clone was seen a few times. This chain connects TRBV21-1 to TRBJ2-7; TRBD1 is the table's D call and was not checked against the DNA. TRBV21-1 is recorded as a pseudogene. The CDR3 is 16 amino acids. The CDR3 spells CASSKAETGEAYEQYV. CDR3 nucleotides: TGTGCCAGCAGCAAAGCAGAGACAGGGGAGGCCTACGAGCAGTACGTC.

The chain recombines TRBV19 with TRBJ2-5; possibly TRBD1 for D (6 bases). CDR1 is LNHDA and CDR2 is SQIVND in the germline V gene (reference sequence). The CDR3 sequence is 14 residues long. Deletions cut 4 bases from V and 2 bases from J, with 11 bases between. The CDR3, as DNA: TGTGCCAGTAGTACCCACGACAGGCAAGAGACCCAGTACTTC. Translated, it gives CASSTHDRQETQYF.

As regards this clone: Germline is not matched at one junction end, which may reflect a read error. CDR3 loop: CASSISGQKLLF. CDR3 nucleotide sequence: TGTGCCAGTAGTATATCCGGGCAGAAGCTGCTCTTC. The chain employs TRBV19 and TRBJ2-1, with no clear D. The V gene's germline CDR1 is LNHDA and CDR2 SQIVND (reference sequence). The CDR3 is made up of 12 amino acids.

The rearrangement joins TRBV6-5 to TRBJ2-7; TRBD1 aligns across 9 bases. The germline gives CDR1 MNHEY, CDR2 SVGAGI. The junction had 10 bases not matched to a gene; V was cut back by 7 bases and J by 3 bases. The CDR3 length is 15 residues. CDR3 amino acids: CASKKDRGHYYEQYV. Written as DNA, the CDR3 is TGTGCCAGCAAGAAGGACAGGGGACACTACTACGAGCAGTACGTC.

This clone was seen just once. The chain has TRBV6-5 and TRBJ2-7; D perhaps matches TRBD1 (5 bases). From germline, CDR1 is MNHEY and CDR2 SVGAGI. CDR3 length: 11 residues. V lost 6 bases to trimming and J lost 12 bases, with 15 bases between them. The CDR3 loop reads CASSQAGRLYV. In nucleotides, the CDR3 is TGTGCCAGCAGCCAAGCAGGGCGTCTGTACGTC.

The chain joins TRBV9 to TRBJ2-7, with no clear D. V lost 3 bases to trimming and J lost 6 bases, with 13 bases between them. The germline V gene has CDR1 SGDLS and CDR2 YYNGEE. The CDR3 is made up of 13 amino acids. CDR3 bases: TGTGCCAGCAGCGCCTCCCCTTTAGGCGAGCAGTACGTC. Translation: CASSASPLGEQYV.

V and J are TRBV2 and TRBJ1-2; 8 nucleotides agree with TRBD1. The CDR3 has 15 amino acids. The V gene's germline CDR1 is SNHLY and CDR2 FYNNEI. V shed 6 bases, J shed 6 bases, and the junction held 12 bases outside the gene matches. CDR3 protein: CASSERQGWIDGYTF. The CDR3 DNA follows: TGTGCCAGCAGCGAAAGACAGGGGTGGATTGATGGCTACACCTTC.

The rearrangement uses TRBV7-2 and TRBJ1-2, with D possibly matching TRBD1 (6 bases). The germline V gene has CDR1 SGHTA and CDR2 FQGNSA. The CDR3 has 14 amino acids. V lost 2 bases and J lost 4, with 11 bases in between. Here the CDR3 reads CASSLIQGFYGYTF. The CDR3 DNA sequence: TGTGCCAGCAGCTTAATACAGGGCTTCTATGGCTACACCTTC.

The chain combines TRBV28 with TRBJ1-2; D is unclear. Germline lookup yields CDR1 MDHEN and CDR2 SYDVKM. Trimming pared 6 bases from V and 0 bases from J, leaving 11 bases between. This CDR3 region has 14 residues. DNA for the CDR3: TGTGCCAGCAGGGACGGAATAACTAACTATGGCTACACCTTC. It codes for CASRDGITNYGYTF.

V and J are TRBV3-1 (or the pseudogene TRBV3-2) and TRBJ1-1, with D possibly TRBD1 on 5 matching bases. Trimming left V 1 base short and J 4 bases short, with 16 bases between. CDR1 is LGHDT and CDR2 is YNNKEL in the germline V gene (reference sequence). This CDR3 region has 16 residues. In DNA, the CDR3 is TGTGCCAGCAGCCAAGGGGGGACCCGATCGACCACTGAAGCTTTCTTT. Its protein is CASSQGGTRSTTEAFF.

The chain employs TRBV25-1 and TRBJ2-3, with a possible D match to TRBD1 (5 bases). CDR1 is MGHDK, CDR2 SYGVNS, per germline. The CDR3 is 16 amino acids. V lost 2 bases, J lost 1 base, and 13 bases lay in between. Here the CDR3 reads CASSEIQGRGTDTQYF. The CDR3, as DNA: TGTGCCAGCAGTGAAATCCAGGGCCGGGGCACAGATACGCAGTATTTT.

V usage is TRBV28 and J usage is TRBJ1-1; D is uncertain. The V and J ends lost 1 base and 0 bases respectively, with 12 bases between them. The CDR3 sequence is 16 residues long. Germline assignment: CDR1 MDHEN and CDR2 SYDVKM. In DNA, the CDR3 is TGTGCCAGCAGTTTATCTATGGTTGGGTTGAACACTGAAGCTTTCTTT. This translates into CASSLSMVGLNTEAFF.

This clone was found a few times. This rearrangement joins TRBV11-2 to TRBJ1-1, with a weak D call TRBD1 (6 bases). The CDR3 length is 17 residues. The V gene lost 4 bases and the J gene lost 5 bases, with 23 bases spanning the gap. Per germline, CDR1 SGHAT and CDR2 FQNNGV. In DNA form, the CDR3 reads TGTGCCAGCAGCTGGGGGCAGGGCTCGATTGTGAGGACTGAAGCTTTCTTT. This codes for CASSWGQGSIVRTEAFF.

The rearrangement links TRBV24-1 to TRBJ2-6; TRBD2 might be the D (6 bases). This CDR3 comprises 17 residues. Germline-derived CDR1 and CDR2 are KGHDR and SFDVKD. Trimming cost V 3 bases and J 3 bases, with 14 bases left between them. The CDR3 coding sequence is TGTGCCACCAGTGATCCTGCAAGCGGGTTTGGGGCCAACGTCCTGACTTTC. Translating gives CATSDPASGFGANVLTF.

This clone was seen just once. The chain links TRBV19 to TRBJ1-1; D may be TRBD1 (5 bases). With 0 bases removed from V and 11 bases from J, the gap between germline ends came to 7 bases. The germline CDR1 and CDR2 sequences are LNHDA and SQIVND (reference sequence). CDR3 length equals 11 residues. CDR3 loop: CASSIEGEAFF. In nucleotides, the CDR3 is TGTGCCAGTAGTATAGAAGGGGAGGCTTTCTTT. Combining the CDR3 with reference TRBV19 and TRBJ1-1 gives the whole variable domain DGGITQSPKYLFRKEGQNVTLSCEQNLNHDAMYWYRQDPGQGLRLIYYSQIVNDFQKGDIAEGYSVSREKKESFPLTVTSAQKNPTAFYLCASSIEGEAFFGQGTRLTVV.

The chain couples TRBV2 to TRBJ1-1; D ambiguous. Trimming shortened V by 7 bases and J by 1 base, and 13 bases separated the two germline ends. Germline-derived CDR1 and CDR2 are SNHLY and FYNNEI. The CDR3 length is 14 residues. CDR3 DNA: TGTGCCAGCATTGTGTACGGCACGAACACTGAAGCTTTCTTT. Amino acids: CASIVYGTNTEAFF.

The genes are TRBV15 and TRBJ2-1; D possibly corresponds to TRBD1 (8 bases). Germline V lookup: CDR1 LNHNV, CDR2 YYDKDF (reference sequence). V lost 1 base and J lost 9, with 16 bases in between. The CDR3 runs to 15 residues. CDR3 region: CATSRGSGGGGEQFF. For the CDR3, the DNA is TGTGCCACCAGCAGAGGGTCAGGGGGCGGGGGTGAGCAGTTCTTC.

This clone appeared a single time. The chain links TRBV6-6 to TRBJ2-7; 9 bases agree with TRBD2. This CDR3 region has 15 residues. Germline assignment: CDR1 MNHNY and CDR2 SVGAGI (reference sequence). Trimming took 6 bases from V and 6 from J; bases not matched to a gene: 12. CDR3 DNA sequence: TGTGCCAGCAGGCAATCAGGGCGGGGGGGCCTCGAGCAGTACGTC. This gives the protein CASRQSGRGGLEQYV.

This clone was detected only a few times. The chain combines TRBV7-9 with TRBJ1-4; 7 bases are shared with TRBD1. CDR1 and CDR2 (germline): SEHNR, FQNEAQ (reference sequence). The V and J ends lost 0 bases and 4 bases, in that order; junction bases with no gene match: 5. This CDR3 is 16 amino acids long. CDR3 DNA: TGTGCCAGCAGCTTAGCGAGGGGACAGAGTAATGAAAAACTGTTTTTT. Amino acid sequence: CASSLARGQSNEKLFF. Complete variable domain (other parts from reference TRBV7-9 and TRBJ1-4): DTGVSQNPRHKITKRGQNVTFRCDPISEHNRLYWYRQTLGQGPEFLTYFQNEAQLEKSRLLSDRFSAERPKGSFSTLEIQRTEQGDSAMYLCASSLARGQSNEKLFFGSGTQLSVL.

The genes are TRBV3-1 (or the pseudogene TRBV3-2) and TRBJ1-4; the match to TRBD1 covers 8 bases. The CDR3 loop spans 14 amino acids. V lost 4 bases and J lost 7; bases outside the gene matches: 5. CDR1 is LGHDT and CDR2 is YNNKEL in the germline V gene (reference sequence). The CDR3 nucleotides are TGTGCCAGCAGCCCCCGGACAGGGACTGAAAAACTGTTTTTT. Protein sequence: CASSPRTGTEKLFF.